A selection of T cell receptor beta chains follows, all from one sample in a study of shared clonotypes between healthy human individuals. The assay was immunoSEQ multiplex PCR, and TCRdb's table has in-frame clones only and misses some. The sample carries over a million clones, around 74% recorded once. The specimen sequenced was memory CD4+ T cells sorted from blood. Receptors were obtained from a man aged 18-30 years in good health. Each CDR3 is given with its conserved first and last residue. D genes are given only for firm matches. Expanded clones are given a class, and other clones once, few, many or no size at all.

d_call: -
j_call: TRBJ1-6
v_call: TRBV2
clone_size: -
cdr3_nt: TGTGCCAGCAGTCGGAGGGAGGAGCTCCGGCACTCACCCCTCCACTTT
cdr3_aa: CASSRREELRHSPLHF

d_call: -
j_call: TRBJ1-1
v_call: TRBV19
clone_size: -
cdr3_nt: TGTGCCAGTAGTATAAACACTGAAGCTTTCTTT
cdr3_aa: CASSINTEAFF

d_call: TRBD2
j_call: TRBJ2-3
v_call: TRBV6-5
clone_size: -
cdr3_nt: TGTGCCAGCAGTTCCGGGAGGGTGGCAGATACGCAGTATTTT
cdr3_aa: CASSSGRVADTQYF

d_call: TRBD1
j_call: TRBJ1-1
v_call: TRBV30
clone_size: -
cdr3_nt: TGTGCCTGGAGTGTCACAGGGGAGGCTTTCTTT
cdr3_aa: CAWSVTGEAFF

d_call: -
j_call: TRBJ1-1
v_call: TRBV7-9
clone_size: many
cdr3_nt: TGTGCCAGCAGCCCAACCCTTGGTACTGAAGCTTTCTTT
cdr3_aa: CASSPTLGTEAFF

d_call: -
j_call: TRBJ2-7
v_call: TRBV4-3
clone_size: -
cdr3_nt: TGCGCCAGCAGCCAACTATGGACGGATTCCTACGAGCAGTACTTC
cdr3_aa: CASSQLWTDSYEQYF

d_call: -
j_call: TRBJ2-1
v_call: TRBV19
clone_size: -
cdr3_nt: TGTGCCAGTAGTATGGAAGAAGGCAGGGGCAATGAGCAGTTCTTC
cdr3_aa: CASSMEEGRGNEQFF

d_call: -
j_call: TRBJ2-5
v_call: TRBV18
clone_size: once
cdr3_nt: TGTGCCAGCTCACCACTTAGAGAGACCCAGTACTTC
cdr3_aa: CASSPLRETQYF

d_call: TRBD2
j_call: TRBJ2-7
v_call: TRBV7-2
clone_size: once
cdr3_nt: TGTGCCAGCAGCTTGCGGGGGACTAGCGAGCAGTACTTC
cdr3_aa: CASSLRGTSEQYF

d_call: -
j_call: TRBJ2-3
v_call: TRBV4-1
clone_size: -
cdr3_nt: TGCGCCAGCAGCCAGGACCTGGATACGCAGTATTTT
cdr3_aa: CASSQDLDTQYF

d_call: TRBD2
j_call: TRBJ2-5
v_call: TRBV28
clone_size: -
cdr3_nt: TGTGCCAGCAGTTCTCTAGCGGGGGGAGTCCTTGAGACCCAGTACTTC
cdr3_aa: CASSSLAGGVLETQYF

d_call: -
j_call: TRBJ1-4
v_call: TRBV10-3
clone_size: -
cdr3_nt: TGTGCCATCCGGACGGCAACTAATGAAAAACTGATTTTT
cdr3_aa: CAIRTATNEKLIF

d_call: TRBD2
j_call: TRBJ2-4
v_call: TRBV2
clone_size: -
cdr3_nt: TGTGCCAGCAGTGTTCCGGGACTAGGATCGGACATTCAGTACTTC
cdr3_aa: CASSVPGLGSDIQYF

d_call: TRBD2
j_call: TRBJ2-5
v_call: TRBV7-2
clone_size: -
cdr3_nt: TGTGCCAGCAGCTTAGCCTTTTTATGGGAGGGCTCCAAGACCCAGTACTTC
cdr3_aa: CASSLAFLWEGSKTQYF

d_call: -
j_call: TRBJ2-5
v_call: TRBV9
clone_size: -
cdr3_nt: TGTGCCAGCAGCGTAGCGGGGACCGCAGAGACCCAGTACTTC
cdr3_aa: CASSVAGTAETQYF

d_call: -
j_call: TRBJ2-7
v_call: TRBV10-2
clone_size: -
cdr3_nt: TGCGCCAGCACTCGAGACAGTTACTACGAGCAGTACTTC
cdr3_aa: CASTRDSYYEQYF

d_call: -
j_call: TRBJ2-7
v_call: TRBV7-2
clone_size: once
cdr3_nt: TGTGCCAGCAGCCCCGACGGCTACGAGCAGTACTTC
cdr3_aa: CASSPDGYEQYF

d_call: -
j_call: TRBJ2-4
v_call: TRBV28
clone_size: -
cdr3_nt: TGTGCCAGCAGTTCCCTTGGGGGGACGAACATTCAGTACTTC
cdr3_aa: CASSSLGGTNIQYF

d_call: TRBD1
j_call: TRBJ1-1
v_call: TRBV25-1
clone_size: -
cdr3_nt: TGTGCCAGCAGTGAGTGGACAGGGGCCCCGAACACTGAAGCTTTCTTT
cdr3_aa: CASSEWTGAPNTEAFF

d_call: -
j_call: TRBJ2-5
v_call: TRBV14
clone_size: -
cdr3_nt: TGTGCCAGCAGCCAAGATATCCGACAAGAGACCCAGTACTTC
cdr3_aa: CASSQDIRQETQYF

d_call: -
j_call: TRBJ2-2
v_call: TRBV10-3
clone_size: -
cdr3_nt: TGTGCCACTCGAATACTACAGGGAGCAGCAGGGGAGCTGTTTTTT
cdr3_aa: CATRILQGAAGELFF

d_call: -
j_call: TRBJ2-7
v_call: TRBV4-1
clone_size: -
cdr3_nt: TGCGCCAGCAGCCAAGCGACAGAAACCCGTAATAAACAGTACTTC
cdr3_aa: CASSQATETRNKQYF

d_call: -
j_call: TRBJ1-1
v_call: TRBV6-1
clone_size: few
cdr3_nt: TGTGCCAGCAGTGCTCGGGGAGGTACTGAAGCTTTCTTT
cdr3_aa: CASSARGGTEAFF

d_call: -
j_call: TRBJ1-2
v_call: TRBV7-9
clone_size: many
cdr3_nt: TGTGCCAGCAGCTTAAGTCGGCGAGAGGGAACCGCCTATGGCTACACCTTC
cdr3_aa: CASSLSRREGTAYGYTF

d_call: -
j_call: TRBJ1-2
v_call: TRBV6-5
clone_size: -
cdr3_nt: TGTGCCAGCAGTTACAGGGTCGGTTATGGCTACACCTTC
cdr3_aa: CASSYRVGYGYTF

d_call: TRBD1
j_call: TRBJ1-1
v_call: TRBV5-4
clone_size: -
cdr3_nt: TGTGCCAGCAGCTTTGGGACAGGGTTGAACACTGAAGCTTTCTTT
cdr3_aa: CASSFGTGLNTEAFF

d_call: -
j_call: TRBJ2-7
v_call: TRBV5-1
clone_size: -
cdr3_nt: TGCGCCAGCGCATTATTGGGGACAAATTTCCACGAGCAGTACTTC
cdr3_aa: CASALLGTNFHEQYF

d_call: -
j_call: TRBJ1-1
v_call: TRBV18
clone_size: -
cdr3_nt: TGTGCCAGCTCACCACCGGTGGGTCGGGACACTGAAGCTTTCTTT
cdr3_aa: CASSPPVGRDTEAFF

d_call: -
j_call: TRBJ2-7
v_call: TRBV14
clone_size: -
cdr3_nt: TGTGCCAGCAGCCAATTCCCCTCCGAGCAGTACTTC
cdr3_aa: CASSQFPSEQYF

d_call: -
j_call: TRBJ1-1
v_call: TRBV10-3
clone_size: few
cdr3_nt: TGTGCCATCAGTGAAAAGGGTTGGGTAGCTTTCTTT
cdr3_aa: CAISEKGWVAFF

d_call: -
j_call: TRBJ1-4
v_call: TRBV5-4
clone_size: -
cdr3_nt: TGTGCCAGCAGCTACGACCCGGACAGCGTAAATGAAAAACTGTTTTTT
cdr3_aa: CASSYDPDSVNEKLFF

d_call: -
j_call: TRBJ1-3
v_call: TRBV29-1
clone_size: -
cdr3_nt: TGCAGCGCTCTTAGCTCTGGAAACACCATATATTTT
cdr3_aa: CSALSSGNTIYF

d_call: -
j_call: TRBJ2-7
v_call: TRBV9
clone_size: -
cdr3_nt: TGTGCCAGCAGCGTAGGGCCTAGCTACGAGCAGTACTTC
cdr3_aa: CASSVGPSYEQYF

d_call: TRBD2
j_call: TRBJ2-5
v_call: TRBV9
clone_size: many
cdr3_nt: TGTGCCAGCAGCGTCGGGACTAGTAGAGAGACCCAGTACTTC
cdr3_aa: CASSVGTSRETQYF